Below, 21 T cell receptor beta chains from the same sample are listed, as sequenced in a study of regulatory T cells in long-lasting Graves disease. The time point here: newly diagnosed GD, antithyroid drugs for less than 3 months. Generation of the TCR library employed RNA extracted from PBMCs. Arm-PCR of CDR3 regions with iRepertoire HTBI primers generated TCR beta libraries. TCRdb called the multiplex PCR reads again in MiXCR, with one record for every CDR3 protein. The sample holds roughly 320,000 distinct CDR3 sequences, approximately 16% seen once. The sample was also reused in another study, on T cells in Graves' hyperthyroidism and ophthalmopathy.

The sample was peripheral blood mononuclear cells (PBMCs), taken at new diagnosis, from a patient treated with antithyroid drugs. The receptors were gathered from a man aged 35 to 55 with Graves disease.

This sequence joins TRBV7-2 and TRBJ2-3; D gene uncertain. The germline V gene has CDR1 SGHTA and CDR2 FQGNSA. The CDR3 loop spans 13 amino acids. Trimming left V 5 bases short and J 10 bases short, with 16 bases between. This chain's CDR3 is CASSNQLTRSQYF. CDR3 coding DNA: TGTGCCAGCAGCAATCAACTGACTCGATCGCAGTATTTT. The complete variable domain, with remaining parts taken from reference TRBV7-2 and TRBJ2-3, reads GAGVSQSPSNKVTEKGKDVELRCDPISGHTALYWYRQSLGQGLEFLIYFQGNSAPDKSGLPSDRFSAERTGGSVSTLTIQRTQQEDSAVYLCASSNQLTRSQYFGPGTRLTVL.

This clonotype showed up many times. V is TRBV6-1 and J is TRBJ1-1; no clear D. The germline CDR1 and CDR2 sequences are MNHNS and SASEGT. The CDR3 covers 13 residues. The V and J ends lost 6 bases and 2 bases respectively, with 10 bases between them. CDR3 protein: CASRTQVNTEAFF. CDR3 nucleotides: TGTGCCAGCAGGACTCAGGTAAACACTGAAGCTTTCTTT.

The V call is TRBV6-2 or TRBV6-3, the J call TRBJ1-5; D gene uncertain. The germline CDR1 and CDR2 sequences are MNHEY and SVGEGT. Trimming left V 6 bases short and J 2 bases short, with 29 bases between. The CDR3 runs to 20 residues. The CDR3, as DNA: TGTGCCAGCAGCCTCCGCGGAGCCCCGAAAGCGTGTCGAGGCAATCAGCCCCAGCATTTT. This sequence encodes CASSLRGAPKACRGNQPQHF.

Concerning this clonotype itself: A read error may explain this, as a much larger clone is one base away. The chain carries TRBV6-2 or TRBV6-3 and TRBJ2-3; 9 bases line up with TRBD1. Germline V gene data show CDR1 as MNHEY and CDR2 as SVGEGT. The CDR3 is made up of 15 amino acids. V was pared by 6 bases and J by 8 bases, with 12 bases of the junction left unmatched. The DNA of the CDR3 is TGTGCCAGCAGAAGGGGGGACAGGGAGGTAGGTACGCAGTATTTT. This gives the protein CASRRGDREVGTQYF.

J is TRBJ2-1 and V is TRBV24-1, with D hard to call. The germline V gene has CDR1 KGHDR and CDR2 SFDVKD. Trimming took off 9 bases at V and 4 bases at J, with 15 bases between the two ends. The CDR3 length is 14 residues. CDR3 residues: CATALGSHYNEQFF. Written as DNA, the CDR3 is TGTGCCACCGCCCTGGGTTCACATTACAATGAGCAGTTCTTC.

This clonotype was counted at least ten times. V gene TRBV28 combines with J gene TRBJ2-3; 7 positions agree with TRBD2. V gave up 7 bases and J gave up 5 bases; unmatched junction bases: 15. Germline V gene lookup returns CDR1 MDHEN and CDR2 SYDVKM. The CDR3 loop spans 16 amino acids. The CDR3 sequence is CASTLHDAGDLDTQYF. The CDR3 coding sequence is TGTGCCAGCACTCTTCATGACGCGGGGGACCTAGATACGCAGTATTTT.

This clonotype was detected only a few times. This rearrangement joins TRBV12-3 or TRBV12-4 to TRBJ1-6; TRBD1 matches at 9 bases. V shed 3 bases, J shed 13 bases, and the junction held 7 bases outside the gene matches. There are 14 residues in the CDR3. The CDR3 spells CASSFYRGLRPLHF. CDR3 bases: TGTGCCAGCAGTTTCTACAGGGGGCTGAGGCCCCTCCACTTT.

This clonotype was seen repeatedly, ten times or more. V is TRBV2 and J is TRBJ2-7; either TRBD1 or TRBD2 may fit D (5 bases each). From germline, CDR1 is SNHLY and CDR2 FYNNEI. The CDR3 length is 14 residues. With 3 bases removed from V and 2 bases from J, the gap between germline ends came to 11 bases. The DNA of the CDR3 is TGTGCCAGCAGTGAGACGGGGCCCCCCTACGAGCAGTACTTC. Amino acid sequence: CASSETGPPYEQYF.

This clonotype has just one count. The chain has TRBV7-2 and TRBJ2-7, with TRBD2 matching 10 bases. CDR3 length equals 18 residues. V was clipped by 1 base and J by 3 bases; unmatched bases: 12. Looked up from germline, CDR1 is SGHTA and CDR2 is FQGNSA. CDR3 region: CASSLDLGRLAGRYEQYF. In DNA, the CDR3 is TGTGCCAGCAGCTTAGATCTTGGGAGACTAGCGGGCCGCTACGAGCAGTACTTC.

This clonotype was observed many times. Here the CDR3 DNA reads TGCGCCAGCAGACCTGACAGGGGCGAGAAAGAAGCTTTCTTT. This translates into CASRPDRGEKEAFF. The V gene is TRBV5-1, the J gene TRBJ1-1, with TRBD1 matching over 8 bases. Germline assignment: CDR1 SGHRS and CDR2 YFSETQ. With 5 bases clipped from V and 8 bases from J, the junction kept 11 bases outside the gene matches. CDR3 length equals 14 residues.

The V call is TRBV10-2, the J call TRBJ2-7; D gene uncertain. The CDR3 covers 14 residues. The V end lost 6 bases, the J end lost 0 bases, and 12 bases lay between the germline ends. The germline V gene has CDR1 WSHSY and CDR2 SAAADI. CDR3 DNA sequence: TGCGCCAGCAGGGGCCCATCAAGCTCCTACGAGCAGTACTTC. Translated: CASRGPSSSYEQYF.

This chain links TRBV27 with TRBJ2-1; the match to TRBD2 covers 9 bases. Germline assignment: CDR1 MNHEY and CDR2 SMNVEV (reference sequence). With V trimmed by 5 bases and J by 3 bases, 5 bases remained unmatched. The CDR3 consists of 15 residues. The chain's CDR3 is CASSTRLADYNEQFF. The CDR3 DNA sequence: TGTGCCAGCAGTACTAGACTAGCGGACTACAATGAGCAGTTCTTC.

J is TRBJ2-7 and V is TRBV5-1; 9 bases agree with TRBD2. The V gene end was trimmed by 0 bases and the J gene end by 6 bases; junction bases not matched to a gene: 7. The CDR3 totals 15 residues. From germline, CDR1 is SGHRS and CDR2 YFSETQ. This chain's CDR3 is CASSLAPGLASEQYF. In DNA, the CDR3 is TGCGCCAGCAGCTTGGCCCCGGGACTAGCTTCCGAGCAGTACTTC.

The chain joins TRBV18 to TRBJ1-2; tentative D call: TRBD1 (6 bases). The CDR3 has 12 residues. Germline-derived CDR1 and CDR2 are KGHSH and LQKENI. V shed 4 bases and J shed 7 bases, with 10 bases lying between them. Written as DNA, the CDR3 is TGTGCCAGCTCACAAACAGGGAGTGGCTACACCTTC. Translated, it gives CASSQTGSGYTF. Supplemented by reference TRBV18 and TRBJ1-2, the full variable domain reads NAGVMQNPRHLVRRRGQEARLRCSPMKGHSHVYWYRQLPEEGLKFMVYLQKENIIDESGMPKERFSAEFPKEGPSILRIQQVVRGDSAAYFCASSQTGSGYTFGSGTRLTVV.

This chain connects TRBV28 to TRBJ2-5; TRBD2 matches at 8 bases. This CDR3 is built from 16 residues. Germline loops: CDR1 MDHEN, CDR2 SYDVKM. V gave up 4 bases and J gave up 4 bases; unmatched junction bases: 11. Written as DNA, the CDR3 is TGTGCCAGCAGTTCCGCCAAGCGGGAGAACCGAGAGACCCAGTACTTC. It translates to CASSSAKRENRETQYF.

This clonotype was picked up many times. The chain links TRBV12-3 or TRBV12-4 to TRBJ2-3; 8 nucleotides match TRBD2. J was trimmed by 0 bases and V by 3 bases; bases with no gene match: 2. This CDR3 region has 15 residues. DNA for the CDR3: TGTGCCAGCAGTTTCGGGGGGGGTAGCACAGATACGCAGTATTTT. It yields the protein CASSFGGGSTDTQYF.

There are many counts of this clonotype. The chain uses TRBV4-2 and TRBJ2-5; 8 nucleotides line up with TRBD1. Trimming removed 3 bases from V and 3 bases from J; junction bases left unmatched: 9. The CDR3 is made up of 16 amino acids. The germline V gene encodes CDR1 LGHNA and CDR2 YNFKEQ. CDR3 in DNA: TGTGCCAGCAGCCAGGCAGGGTTGACAGGGGAAGAGACCCAGTACTTC. Translation: CASSQAGLTGEETQYF.

This clonotype was counted between two and nine times. The rearrangement uses TRBV11-3 and TRBJ1-2; D gene unclear. V lost 1 base to trimming and J lost 8 bases, with 14 bases between them. Germline CDR1 SGHNT, CDR2 YENEEA. The length of the CDR3 is 14 residues. CDR3 nucleotides: TGTGCCAGCAGCTTAGGGTCGCGGGTTCACGGCTACACCTTC. Translated: CASSLGSRVHGYTF.

This clonotype was seen repeatedly, ten times or more. The chain couples TRBV11-3 to TRBJ2-3, with D unclear. V dropped 0 bases and J dropped 0 bases, with 7 bases sitting between them. Looked up from germline, CDR1 is SGHNT and CDR2 is YENEEA. CDR3 length: 15 residues. The DNA of the CDR3 is TGTGCCAGCAGCTTAGAGGCAGCTAGCACAGATACGCAGTATTTT. Its translation is CASSLEAASTDTQYF.

This chain joins TRBV20-1 and TRBJ1-1; D gene ambiguous. CDR1 is DFQATT, CDR2 SNEGSKA, per germline (reference sequence). Trimming pared 5 bases from V and 1 base from J, leaving 5 bases between. The CDR3 consists of 11 residues. The CDR3 here is CSAVRNTEAFF. The CDR3 DNA reads TGCAGTGCTGTCCGGAACACTGAAGCTTTCTTT.

This clonotype has a handful of counts. This chain uses TRBV30 with TRBJ1-4, with D perhaps TRBD1 (6 bases). The V end was cut by 0 bases, the J end by 5 bases, with 13 bases between. Germline V gene lookup returns CDR1 GTSNPN and CDR2 SVGIG (reference sequence). This CDR3 spans 15 amino acids. CDR3 sequence reads: CAWSVLGGYNEKLFF. For the CDR3, the DNA is TGTGCCTGGAGTGTACTAGGGGGGTACAATGAAAAACTGTTTTTT.